This entry lists 11 T cell receptor beta chains sequenced from one sample in a study of shared clonotypes between healthy human individuals (TCRdb year 2020). The library was produced with the immunoSEQ multiplex PCR assay. Not all clones reach the TCRdb copy of this immuneACCESS table, which keeps in-frame sequences only. Checked studies attribute under half of the gap to unresolved V genes and leave the rest unexplained. The sample yields approximately 240,000 clones; over 60% were counted once. The top ten clones comprise 11% of the sample. Sequencing was performed on memory CD4+ T cells sorted from blood. Per the publication, the cell subset or site label means: CD45RA-negative fraction. These receptors were obtained from a man aged 25 to 45 in good health.

J is TRBJ1-4 and V is TRBV2; D call uncertain. V shed 6 bases and J shed 7 bases, with 18 bases lying between them. The germline V gene encodes CDR1 SNHLY and CDR2 FYNNEI. This CDR3 is 15 amino acids long. The CDR3 nucleotides are TGTGCCAGCAGCCTTTATGGCCTGGACTCTGAAAAACTGTTTTTT. Translating it yields CASSLYGLDSEKLFF. Filled out from reference TRBV2 and TRBJ1-4, the complete variable domain reads EPEVTQTPSHQVTQMGQEVILRCVPISNHLYFYWYRQILGQKVEFLVSFYNNEISEKSEIFDDQFSVERPDGSNFTLKIRSTKLEDSAMYFCASSLYGLDSEKLFFGSGTQLSVL.

This clone was counted between two and nine times. V and J are TRBV5-6 and TRBJ1-4; D unresolved. The CDR3 spans 13 residues. Trimming left V 1 base short and J 8 bases short, with 9 bases between. Germline assignment: CDR1 SGHDT and CDR2 YYEEEE. The CDR3 loop reads CASSLRGGEKLFF. The CDR3 nucleotides read TGTGCCAGCAGCTTGCGAGGAGGCGAAAAACTGTTTTTT.

V and J are TRBV18 and TRBJ1-4, with D uncertain. Germline V gene data show CDR1 as KGHSH and CDR2 as LQKENI. The CDR3 contains 14 residues. V gave up 3 bases and J gave up 5 bases, with 10 bases separating them. The CDR3 DNA sequence: TGTGCCAGCTCACCGGCGGGAATAAATGAAAAACTGTTTTTT. It translates to CASSPAGINEKLFF.

V gene TRBV2 combines with J gene TRBJ2-7; no reliable D call. V lost 5 bases, J lost 3 bases, and 8 bases lay in between. The CDR3 has 12 residues. From germline, CDR1 is SNHLY and CDR2 FYNNEI. The CDR3 coding sequence is TGTGCCAGCAGTTCGGACGGCTACGAGCAGTACTTC. The encoded protein is CASSSDGYEQYF.

This CDR3 reads CATSATDWIGNQPQHF. The DNA of the CDR3 is TGTGCCACCAGCGCCACCGACTGGATAGGCAATCAGCCCCAGCATTTT. The genes are TRBV15 and TRBJ1-5; D unresolved. The V end was cut by 5 bases, the J end by 2 bases, with 16 bases between. The V gene's germline CDR1 is LNHNV and CDR2 YYDKDF (reference sequence). The CDR3 sequence is 16 residues long. The variable domain in full, with the rest retrieved from reference TRBV15 and TRBJ1-5, is DAMVIQNPRYQVTQFGKPVTLSCSQTLNHNVMYWYQQKSSQAPKLLFHYYDKDFNNEADTPDNFQSRRPNTSFCFLDIRSPGLGDTAMYLCATSATDWIGNQPQHFGDGTRLSIL.

This clone turned up a few times. The V and J genes are TRBV5-1 and TRBJ2-5; TRBD1 might be the D (6 bases). V was trimmed by 0 bases and J by 5 bases, leaving 14 bases between them. This CDR3 region has 15 residues. Germline V gives CDR1 SGHRS, CDR2 YFSETQ. The CDR3 DNA is TGCGCCAGCAGCTTGGGTCCTGGGGGCGCCGAGACCCAGTACTTC. This codes for CASSLGPGGAETQYF.

This clone was seen just once. The chain links TRBV19 to TRBJ1-2; D not resolved. Trimming shortened V by 5 bases and J by 9 bases, and 22 bases separated the two germline ends. CDR1 is LNHDA and CDR2 is SQIVND in the germline V gene (reference sequence). The CDR3 spans 15 residues. CDR3 residues: CASSPPGRTVLRYTF. CDR3 coding DNA: TGTGCCAGTAGTCCACCCGGGAGGACGGTTCTTCGCTACACCTTC.

V gene TRBV5-1 combines with J gene TRBJ2-3; 11 positions match TRBD1. In germline, CDR1 is SGHRS, CDR2 YFSETQ. Unmatched junction bases numbered 10, after V lost 4 bases and J lost 3 bases. This CDR3 has 17 amino acids. The CDR3 nucleotides are TGCGCCAGCAGCATCTGGACAGGGGGCTATACAACAGATACGCAGTATTTT. Translation gives CASSIWTGGYTTDTQYF.

The chain is built from TRBV2 and TRBJ1-1; D not certain. The germline gives CDR1 SNHLY, CDR2 FYNNEI. The CDR3 consists of 15 residues. V lost 1 base and J lost 4, with 13 bases in between. The CDR3 DNA reads TGTGCCAGCAGTGAAGTCCCGTTTTCAGGCACTGAAGCTTTCTTT. Translating it yields CASSEVPFSGTEAFF.

This chain uses TRBV28 with TRBJ2-2; D tentatively fits TRBD1 or TRBD2 (5 bases each). Germline loops: CDR1 MDHEN, CDR2 SYDVKM. This CDR3 comprises 17 residues. The germline V and J ends were trimmed by 6 bases and 9 bases, with 26 bases remaining between them. The CDR3 sequence is CASSSGRGPKFGRELFF. DNA for the CDR3: TGTGCCAGCAGCTCGGGACGCGGGCCCAAGTTCGGCCGGGAGCTGTTTTTT.

This clone was picked up a small number of times. The chain links TRBV20-1 to TRBJ2-7; D gene uncertain. The CDR3 is 11 amino acids. V was pared by 3 bases and J by 3 bases, with 6 bases between. Germline V lookup: CDR1 DFQATT, CDR2 SNEGSKA (reference sequence). CDR3 nucleotides: TGCAGTGCTAGTTTTGACTACGAGCAGTACTTC. Its protein product is CSASFDYEQYF.